Listed here is a single TCR beta chain. What it recognizes is unknown. V lost 2 bases, J lost 2 bases, and 10 bases lay in between. This CDR3 contains 14 residues. Germline V gene sequence: CDR1 ENHRY, CDR2 SYGVKD. The data belong to a study of early T cells in non-severe SARS-CoV-2 infection. Study details: From unsorted whole blood, bulk RNA was sequenced, and the chains remained unpaired.

Study outcomes and limitations: VDJdb-based annotation leaned toward anti-spike CD8 responses and missed private and CD4 specificities.

Molecules of cDNA were individually given unique molecular identifiers that were attached to them. Via MiXCR, TCRdb re-called the 5' RACE reads, giving one row per CDR3 protein. The sample carries some 96,000 distinct CDR3 sequences, 9.5% to 12% recorded once. This TCR came from an adult who was a healthcare worker with PCR-confirmed SARS-CoV-2 infection or an uninfected control (not recorded which). This specimen was whole blood, taken at baseline. The chain couples TRBV10-3 to TRBJ2-7; D gene unclear. This CDR3 reads CAISEVPGAYEQYF. For the CDR3, the DNA is TGTGCCATCAGTGAGGTCCCAGGCGCCTACGAGCAGTACTTC.